One sample yielded the 24 T cell receptor beta chains listed below, sequenced in a study of identical twins. MiXCR, run by TCRdb on the 5' RACE reads, gives a single entry per CDR3 protein. Of 1.5 million to 2 million distinct CDR3 sequences in the sample, 25% to 35% were seen once. Sample: cord blood. These TCRs come from a newborn girl in good health.

This clonotype appeared a few times. The chain joins TRBV20-1 to TRBJ2-7, with 9 bases that match TRBD2. J gave up 5 bases and V 3 bases, and 5 bases lay outside the gene matches. The CDR3 is 13 amino acids. The germline CDR1 and CDR2 sequences are DFQATT and SNEGSKA (reference sequence). The CDR3 loop reads CSARVSGSHEQYF. In nucleotides, the CDR3 is TGCAGTGCTAGGGTTAGCGGGAGTCACGAGCAGTACTTC.

The CDR3 region is CASSERGRSDTQYF. DNA for the CDR3: TGTGCCAGCAGTGAACGGGGCCGTTCAGATACGCAGTATTTT. The rearrangement links TRBV6-1 to TRBJ2-3; D may match TRBD1 or TRBD2 (5 bases each). CDR1 and CDR2 from the germline V gene are MNHNS and SASEGT. This CDR3 has 14 residues. V dropped 2 bases and J dropped 4 bases, with 10 bases sitting between them.

This clonotype has a handful of counts. The rearrangement links TRBV4-1 to TRBJ1-4, with 8 positions matching TRBD1. V trimming: 1 base; J trimming: 7 bases; junction bases outside the gene matches: 8. From germline, CDR1 is MGHRA and CDR2 YSYEKL. The CDR3 loop spans 16 amino acids. The CDR3 nucleotides are TGCGCCAGCAGCCAAGTTTGGAGTCAGGGGGCTGAAAAACTGTTTTTT. This gives the protein CASSQVWSQGAEKLFF.

The V call is TRBV10-3, the J call TRBJ2-3; 8 bases line up with TRBD2. V shed 5 bases and J 5 bases; nucleotides not matched to a gene: 9. The V gene's germline CDR1 is ENHRY and CDR2 SYGVKD. The CDR3 has 15 amino acids. The CDR3 region is CAISSPGGPGDTQYF. In DNA, the CDR3 is TGTGCCATCAGTTCTCCGGGGGGGCCCGGAGATACGCAGTATTTT.

CDR3 region: CASSPSPGGVGYGYTF. The CDR3 DNA reads TGTGCCAGCAGTCCCTCCCCCGGGGGGGTGGGCTATGGCTACACCTTC. The genes are TRBV27 and TRBJ1-2, with D tentatively TRBD1 (5 bases). The CDR3 loop spans 16 amino acids. The germline V and J ends were trimmed by 5 bases and 4 bases, with 20 bases remaining between them. Germline loops: CDR1 MNHEY, CDR2 SMNVEV (reference sequence).

The V and J genes are TRBV4-1 and TRBJ2-1, with 11 positions matching TRBD2. From germline, CDR1 is MGHRA and CDR2 YSYEKL. Trimming took 0 bases from V and 9 from J; bases not matched to a gene: 7. The CDR3 is 16 amino acids. CDR3 sequence: CASSQELAGALGEQFF. CDR3 in DNA: TGCGCCAGCAGCCAAGAACTAGCGGGGGCCCTTGGTGAGCAGTTCTTC.

The sample holds a few counts of this clonotype. J is TRBJ2-1 and V is TRBV28; possibly TRBD1 for D (5 bases). This CDR3 contains 14 residues. Germline CDR1 is MDHEN and CDR2 is SYDVKM. V was pared by 6 bases and J by 8 bases, with 17 bases between. The CDR3 DNA sequence: TGTGCCAGCAGGTTTTACAAGGGGAAGGATGAGCAGTTCTTC. It translates to CASRFYKGKDEQFF.

V is TRBV6-1 and J is TRBJ1-4; TRBD1 might be the D (6 bases). The germline V gene has CDR1 MNHNS and CDR2 SASEGT. The ends were cut back, 1 base at V and 3 bases at J, with 15 bases in the middle. The CDR3 contains 17 residues. CDR3 in amino acids: CASSEGPYRAPNEKLFF. CDR3 nucleotide sequence: TGTGCCAGCAGTGAAGGACCCTACAGGGCCCCTAATGAAAAACTGTTTTTT.

This clonotype was seen at least ten times. The chain recombines TRBV12-3 or TRBV12-4 with TRBJ2-1; TRBD2 matches 14 bases. The CDR3 runs 14 residues. V dropped 11 bases and J dropped 4; count of bases not matched to a gene: 4. The CDR3 loop reads CASRLAGGYNEQFF. The CDR3 bases are TGTGCCTCCCGACTAGCGGGGGGGTACAATGAGCAGTTCTTC.

The CDR3 DNA follows: TGCAGCGTTGACAACGAGCAGTACTTC. Its translation is CSVDNEQYF. The chain recombines TRBV29-1 with TRBJ2-7, with D unclear. This CDR3 region has 9 residues. The V end lost 3 bases, the J end lost 5 bases, and 2 bases lay between the germline ends. Germline loops: CDR1 SQVTM, CDR2 ANQGSEA.

The chain recombines TRBV2 with TRBJ1-6, with 10 bases fitting TRBD1. Germline V gene lookup returns CDR1 SNHLY and CDR2 FYNNEI. The ends lost 6 bases at V and 3 bases at J; junction bases unmatched: 5. The CDR3 has 16 residues. The CDR3 loop reads CASRGQGEGYNSPLHF. The CDR3 DNA reads TGTGCCAGCAGAGGACAGGGGGAGGGCTATAATTCACCCCTCCACTTT.

This chain joins TRBV12-3 or TRBV12-4 and TRBJ2-4; TRBD2 matches 15 bases. This CDR3 has 17 residues. With 6 bases clipped from V and 8 bases from J, the junction kept 11 bases outside the gene matches. CDR3 sequence reads: CASSYSNGLAGGYIQYF. CDR3 DNA sequence: TGTGCCAGCAGCTATTCAAATGGACTAGCGGGAGGGTACATTCAGTACTTC.

The rearrangement links TRBV4-2 to TRBJ1-2, with D possibly TRBD1 on 6 matching bases. The CDR3 has 15 residues. Per germline, CDR1 LGHNA and CDR2 YNFKEQ. V lost 0 bases and J 5 bases, leaving 13 bases between the germline ends. Here the CDR3 reads CASSQEGNRVYGYTF. CDR3 bases: TGTGCCAGCAGCCAAGAGGGGAACAGGGTATATGGCTACACCTTC.

The V call is TRBV4-2, the J call TRBJ2-3, with 7 nucleotides matching TRBD2. Germline loops: CDR1 LGHNA, CDR2 YNFKEQ. The CDR3 totals 16 residues. V lost 3 bases to trimming and J lost 3 bases; unmatched junction nucleotides: 9. As DNA, the CDR3 is TGTGCCAGCAGCCACGTCCCGGGACTATGGACAGATACGCAGTATTTT. Its protein product is CASSHVPGLWTDTQYF.

The gene calls are TRBV6-1 and TRBJ1-4; maybe TRBD1 (5 bases). Germline V lookup: CDR1 MNHNS, CDR2 SASEGT. The length of the CDR3 is 15 residues. Trimming removed 3 bases at V and 2 bases at J, with 10 bases between. Here the CDR3 reads CASSDHRKTNEKLFF. DNA for the CDR3: TGTGCCAGCAGTGACCACAGGAAGACTAATGAAAAACTGTTTTTT.

The chain recombines TRBV5-1 with TRBJ1-2; 7 positions match TRBD1. J gave up 8 bases and V 4 bases, and 5 bases lay outside the gene matches. CDR3 length equals 12 residues. Germline V gene sequence: CDR1 SGHRS, CDR2 YFSETQ. In DNA, the CDR3 is TGCGCCAGCAGCGAGGGGACAGCCGGCTACACCTTC. It yields the protein CASSEGTAGYTF.

Turning to this clonotype: This may arise from a read error, as a much more abundant clone is one base away. The chain is built from TRBV29-1 and TRBJ1-2; the match to TRBD1 covers 9 bases. Germline V lookup: CDR1 SQVTM, CDR2 ANQGSEA. This CDR3 comprises 12 residues. Trimming cost V 7 bases and J 8 bases; bases outside gene matches: 8. Here the CDR3 reads CSAGTGPFGYTF. The CDR3 DNA reads as TGCAGCGCTGGGACAGGGCCTTTCGGCTACACCTTC.

This clonotype was recorded a few times. V is TRBV20-1 and J is TRBJ1-4, with D perhaps TRBD1 (6 bases). Per germline, CDR1 DFQATT and CDR2 SNEGSKA (reference sequence). Trimming shortened V by 3 bases and J by 10 bases, and 21 bases separated the two germline ends. The CDR3 spans 15 residues. This chain's CDR3 is CSAREQGSKLGKLFF. CDR3 coding DNA: TGCAGTGCTAGGGAACAGGGATCGAAGTTAGGAAAACTGTTTTTT.

J is TRBJ1-1 and V is TRBV2; 7 bases map to TRBD1. The CDR3 loop spans 14 amino acids. The V and J ends lost 6 bases and 0 bases, in that order; junction bases with no gene match: 4. CDR1 and CDR2 (germline): SNHLY, FYNNEI. The CDR3 reads CASRGQPLNTEAFF. CDR3 sequence (DNA): TGTGCCAGCAGGGGACAGCCACTGAACACTGAAGCTTTCTTT.

The V and J genes are TRBV27 and TRBJ2-1, with D possibly matching TRBD2 (6 bases). The germline V gene encodes CDR1 MNHEY and CDR2 SMNVEV (reference sequence). This CDR3 region has 14 residues. The V end lost 7 bases, the J end lost 3 bases, and 13 bases lay between the germline ends. The CDR3 region is CASKESGFYNEQFF. The CDR3 nucleotides read TGTGCCAGCAAAGAGAGCGGGTTCTACAATGAGCAGTTCTTC.

As regards this clonotype: With a much larger clone just one base away, this may be a read error. This chain links TRBV12-3 or TRBV12-4 with TRBJ1-4, with 7 bases identical to TRBD1. Trimming cost V 5 bases and J 6 bases; bases outside gene matches: 6. The CDR3 runs to 14 residues. CDR3: CASSLDRTDEKLFF. The CDR3 DNA is TGTGCCAGCAGTCTGGACAGGACAGATGAAAAACTGTTTTTT.

V usage is TRBV6-2 or TRBV6-3 and J usage is TRBJ1-4; a possible D gene is TRBD1 (6 bases). The CDR3 runs 15 residues. Germline V gene sequence: CDR1 MNHEY, CDR2 SVGEGT. Trimming left V 0 bases short and J 4 bases short, with 9 bases between. The CDR3 nucleotides read TGTGCCAGCAGTTACTCCGGGACAAATAATGAAAAACTGTTTTTT. Translation gives CASSYSGTNNEKLFF.

The rearrangement joins TRBV20-1 to TRBJ1-2; perhaps TRBD1 as D (5 bases). CDR1 DFQATT and CDR2 SNEGSKA come from the germline V gene (reference sequence). Trimming stripped 2 bases from V and 8 bases from J, with 15 bases between. The CDR3 covers 13 residues. DNA of the CDR3: TGCAGTGCTAGAACGGGGCCTTTAGGAGGCTACACCTTC. This sequence encodes CSARTGPLGGYTF.

At least ten counts were recorded for this clonotype. CDR3 amino acids: CASSQGRLAKNIQYF. CDR3 coding DNA: TGTGCCAGCAGTCAGGGGAGGCTAGCCAAAAACATTCAGTACTTC. The J gene is TRBJ2-4, the V gene TRBV28; the D gene could be TRBD1 or TRBD2 (6 bases each). This CDR3 has 15 amino acids. Trimming shortened V by 5 bases and J by 0 bases, and 11 bases separated the two germline ends. Germline assignment: CDR1 MDHEN and CDR2 SYDVKM. Using reference TRBV28 and TRBJ2-4 for the parts outside the CDR3, the full variable domain is DVKVTQSSRYLVKRTGEKVFLECVQDMDHENMFWYRQDPGLGLRLIYFSYDVKMKEKGDIPEGYSVSREKKERFSLILESASTNQTSMYLCASSQGRLAKNIQYFGAGTRLSVL.